Listed below are T cell receptor beta chains from one sample, sequenced in a study of cytomegalovirus exposure and HLA in healthy donors. TCRdb keeps only in-frame clones here, not all; method: immunoSEQ multiplex PCR. The sample has roughly 49,000 clones; around 81% are singletons. Sequenced input: PBMCs. These receptors all stem from a boy aged 5-17 years in good health and CMV-seropositive. CDR3s include the opening cysteine and the closing phenylalanine or tryptophan. The order of the fields is clone size, J gene, V gene, D gene, CDR3 length, CDR3 protein, CDR3 DNA. The D gene is left open where the match is weak. Clone size is not always given. Where it is, it says once, few, many or a class for expanded clones.

-,TRBJ2-3,TRBV27,TRBD2,14,CASRLAGVTDTQYF,TGTGCCAGCCGACTAGCGGGGGTCACAGATACGCAGTATTTT
-,TRBJ1-2,TRBV18,TRBD1,15,CASSPGQGGHYGYTF,TGTGCCAGCTCACCAGGACAGGGAGGGCACTATGGCTACACCTTC
-,TRBJ1-5,TRBV6-1,-,13,CASIGTDYRPQHF,TGTGCCAGCATAGGTACCGATTACAGGCCCCAGCATTTT
-,TRBJ2-3,TRBV5-1,TRBD2,18,CASSPGTSGGAGTDTQYF,TGCGCCAGCAGCCCTGGGACTAGCGGGGGGGCTGGGACAGATACGCAGTATTTT
-,TRBJ2-7,TRBV28,-,14,CASSFGGRIFEQYF,TGTGCCAGCAGTTTTGGGGGGAGGATTTTCGAGCAGTACTTC
-,TRBJ1-1,TRBV6-5,-,13,CASSVLRDTEAFF,TGTGCCAGCAGTGTATTACGGGACACTGAAGCTTTCTTT
few,TRBJ1-1,TRBV19,-,13,CASREQGPTEAFF,TGTGCCAGTAGGGAGCAGGGGCCGACTGAAGCTTTCTTT
few,TRBJ1-1,TRBV6-6,-,12,CAHGRVRTEAFF,TGTGCCCACGGGAGGGTTCGAACTGAAGCTTTCTTT
-,TRBJ2-3,TRBV5-4,TRBD1,15,CASSLRDRGTDTQYF,TGTGCCAGCAGCTTGAGGGACAGGGGAACAGATACGCAGTATTTT
once,TRBJ1-3,TRBV2,-,15,CASSEYGLSGNTIYF,TGTGCCAGCAGTGAATATGGGCTTTCAGGAAACACCATATATTTT
-,TRBJ2-3,TRBV11-2,TRBD2,15,CASSLVSGYTDTQYF,TGTGCCAGCAGCTTAGTTAGCGGGTACACAGATACGCAGTATTTT
-,TRBJ2-7,TRBV28,-,16,CASSTPTRQGLYEQYF,TGTGCCAGCAGTACGCCTACCCGGCAGGGCTTGTACGAGCAGTACTTC
-,TRBJ1-1,TRBV5-6,-,14,CASSRRGGAPEAFF,TGTGCCAGCAGCCGACGTGGGGGGGCACCTGAAGCTTTCTTT